These T cell receptor beta chains were read from a single sample in a study of blood T cell repertoires in COVID-19. Some clones are missing from TCRdb's copy, which holds only in-frame ones; the method was immunoSEQ multiplex PCR. The table records a few hundred thousand clones, 90% of them present only once. Sequencing input: PBMCs or T cells enriched from blood (not recorded which). The receptors stem from a woman between 18 and 30 years old with acute COVID-19. Both conserved end residues are part of each CDR3. A D gene is named only where the DNA matches it firmly. Expanded clones are given a class, and other clones once, few, many or no size at all.

-	14	TRBV6-5	-	TRBJ2-7	CASRKGAVTYEQYF	TGTGCCAGCAGAAAAGGGGCAGTTACCTACGAGCAGTACTTC
medium-sized	17	TRBV10-3	TRBD2	TRBJ2-1	CAISDFFWEGLDNEQFF	TGTGCCATCAGTGATTTTTTTTGGGAGGGCCTTGACAATGAGCAGTTCTTC
-	15	TRBV2	-	TRBJ1-1	CARGGDTTMNTEAFF	TGTGCCAGGGGGGGTGACACTACCATGAACACTGAAGCTTTCTTT
-	15	TRBV19	-	TRBJ1-5	CASKTGRQNNQPQHF	TGTGCCAGTAAAACGGGTCGGCAAAATAATCAGCCCCAGCATTTT
-	16	TRBV6-5	-	TRBJ2-1	CASSYSLGQLLNEQFF	TGTGCCAGCAGTTACTCGCTTGGACAACTTTTAAATGAGCAGTTCTTC
-	14	TRBV5-6	TRBD2	TRBJ2-1	CASSFGTSSDEQFF	TGTGCCAGCAGCTTCGGGACTAGCAGCGATGAGCAGTTCTTC
-	16	TRBV5-1	TRBD2	TRBJ2-1	CASSLVLAGEGNEQFF	TGCGCCAGCAGCTTGGTCCTAGCGGGAGAGGGGAATGAGCAGTTCTTC
-	14	TRBV18	TRBD1	TRBJ1-4	CASSPGTGEEKLFF	TGTGCCAGCTCACCAGGGACAGGGGAAGAAAAACTGTTTTTT
-	16	TRBV5-1	TRBD2	TRBJ2-7	CASSGGTSGSTYEQYF	TGCGCCAGCAGCGGTGGGACTAGCGGGAGCACCTACGAGCAGTACTTC
-	15	TRBV27	-	TRBJ2-1	CASSLVTTSYNEQFF	TGTGCCAGCAGTTTAGTGACGACTTCCTACAATGAGCAGTTCTTC
-	14	TRBV28	-	TRBJ1-1	CASSLAGRRTEAFF	TGTGCCAGCAGTTTAGCAGGAAGGAGGACTGAAGCTTTCTTT
-	13	TRBV7-6	TRBD1	TRBJ2-7	CASSPDRGYEQYF	TGTGCCAGCAGCCCAGACAGGGGCTACGAGCAGTACTTC
-	14	TRBV19	-	TRBJ1-1	CASSPRAGDTEAFF	TGTGCCAGTTCTCCAAGGGCAGGGGACACTGAAGCTTTCTTT
-	16	TRBV18	TRBD1	TRBJ2-5	CASSPGTGPFQETQYF	TGTGCCAGCTCACCCGGGACAGGGCCCTTCCAAGAGACCCAGTACTTC
once	18	TRBV19	-	TRBJ2-3	CASSILSSKPRSTDTQYF	TGTGCCAGTAGTATTCTGAGCTCCAAACCAAGAAGTACAGATACGCAGTATTTT
-	16	TRBV29-1	-	TRBJ1-2	CSVEGFQDRHNYGYTF	TGCAGCGTTGAAGGGTTTCAGGACAGACATAACTATGGCTACACCTTC